The 25 T cell receptor beta chains below all came from one sample that was sequenced in a study of blood T cell repertoires in COVID-19. Sequenced by immunoSEQ multiplex PCR; TCRdb stores in-frame clones only, minus some. The sample shows roughly 98,000 clones, approximately 92% of them seen only once. Specimen: peripheral blood. The receptors stem from a woman aged 60-75 years with active COVID-19.

CDR3 residues: CASSVAGVSNYGYTF. CDR3 sequence (DNA): TGTGCCAGCAGCGTAGCCGGGGTTTCTAACTATGGCTACACCTTC. The chain carries TRBV9 and TRBJ1-2; D unresolved. Trimming stripped 0 bases from V and 0 bases from J, with 9 bases between. The CDR3 spans 15 residues. Germline V gene lookup returns CDR1 SGDLS and CDR2 YYNGEE.

This chain connects TRBV6-1 to TRBJ2-7; the D gene is possibly TRBD2 (5 bases). V lost 1 base and J 5 bases, leaving 15 bases between the germline ends. The germline CDR1 and CDR2 sequences are MNHNS and SASEGT. This CDR3 is 15 amino acids long. CDR3 in DNA: TGTGCCAGCAGTGAAGAGTCACTAGTTGGCAACGAGCAGTACTTC. This encodes CASSEESLVGNEQYF.

This sequence joins TRBV6-2 or TRBV6-3 and TRBJ1-6; weak D call: TRBD1 (6 bases). Looked up from germline, CDR1 is MNHEY and CDR2 is SVGEGT. The CDR3 has 14 residues. V gave up 5 bases and J gave up 7 bases, with 12 bases separating them. CDR3 coding DNA: TGTGCCAGCAGTGGTAACAGGGAGAATTCACCCCTCCACTTT. Translated: CASSGNRENSPLHF.

The V and J genes are TRBV19 and TRBJ1-2; 7 bases are a match to TRBD1. The V and J ends lost 5 bases and 1 base, in that order; junction bases with no gene match: 7. The germline V gene has CDR1 LNHDA and CDR2 SQIVND (reference sequence). This CDR3 comprises 15 residues. The CDR3 spells CASSLGQARNYGYTF. Written as DNA, the CDR3 is TGTGCCAGTAGTCTTGGACAGGCCCGTAACTATGGCTACACCTTC. The whole variable domain, remainder taken from reference TRBV19 and TRBJ1-2, is DGGITQSPKYLFRKEGQNVTLSCEQNLNHDAMYWYRQDPGQGLRLIYYSQIVNDFQKGDIAEGYSVSREKKESFPLTVTSAQKNPTAFYLCASSLGQARNYGYTFGSGTRLTVV.

The chain links TRBV5-1 to TRBJ1-5; no clear D gene. The CDR3 has 16 residues. Trimming removed 0 bases from V and 0 bases from J, with 10 bases in between. Germline-derived CDR1 and CDR2 are SGHRS and YFSETQ. CDR3 amino acids: CASSLGPEDSNQPQHF. The CDR3 DNA sequence: TGCGCCAGCAGCTTGGGGCCAGAGGATAGCAATCAGCCCCAGCATTTT. The complete variable domain, with remaining parts taken from reference TRBV5-1 and TRBJ1-5, reads KAGVTQTPRYLIKTRGQQVTLSCSPISGHRSVSWYQQTPGQGLQFLFEYFSETQRNKGNFPGRFSGRQFSNSRSEMNVSTLELGDSALYLCASSLGPEDSNQPQHFGDGTRLSIL.

This clone has just one count. The chain combines TRBV5-1 with TRBJ2-1, with a possible D match to TRBD1 (5 bases). Trimming stripped 1 base from V and 0 bases from J, with 8 bases between. Germline lookup yields CDR1 SGHRS and CDR2 YFSETQ. The CDR3 loop spans 15 amino acids. The CDR3 DNA reads as TGCGCCAGCAGCTTGACAGGTAGCTCCTACAATGAGCAGTTCTTC. Translation: CASSLTGSSYNEQFF.

V is TRBV11-3 and J is TRBJ2-1; 8 bases are a match to TRBD1. Germline values: CDR1 SGHNT, CDR2 YENEEA. The V segment lost 5 bases and the J segment 0 bases; nucleotides outside the gene matches: 6. The CDR3 loop spans 16 amino acids. CDR3 DNA sequence: TGTGCCAGCAGCAGCCGGGACAGGATCTCCTACAATGAGCAGTTCTTC. Translating gives CASSSRDRISYNEQFF.

The rearrangement joins TRBV7-2 to TRBJ2-1, with TRBD2 matching 11 bases. CDR1 and CDR2 (germline): SGHTA, FQGNSA. The CDR3 sequence is 16 residues long. V dropped 2 bases and J dropped 6; count of bases not matched to a gene: 6. For the CDR3, the DNA is TGTGCCAGCAGCTTATCCGGGACTAGCGGACTCAATGAGCAGTTCTTC. It translates to CASSLSGTSGLNEQFF. Full variable domain (remainder filled in from reference TRBV7-2 and TRBJ2-1): GAGVSQSPSNKVTEKGKDVELRCDPISGHTALYWYRQSLGQGLEFLIYFQGNSAPDKSGLPSDRFSAERTGGSVSTLTIQRTQQEDSAVYLCASSLSGTSGLNEQFFGPGTRLTVL.

This sequence joins TRBV5-5 and TRBJ2-7; 10 bases line up with TRBD2. The CDR3 totals 14 residues. The V gene's germline CDR1 is SGHKS and CDR2 YYEKEE (reference sequence). Trimming cost V 4 bases and J 4 bases; bases outside gene matches: 5. The CDR3 region is CASSLLAGQYEQYF. CDR3 coding DNA: TGTGCCAGCAGCCTACTAGCGGGGCAATACGAGCAGTACTTC.

The chain is built from TRBV6-2 or TRBV6-3 and TRBJ2-2; TRBD2 aligns across 10 bases. The CDR3 is 19 residues long. Germline V gives CDR1 MNHEY, CDR2 SVGEGT. Losses at the gene ends were 0 bases for V and 4 bases for J; bases not matched to a gene: 11. CDR3: CASSYSALAGVRSTGELFF. In DNA, the CDR3 is TGTGCCAGCAGTTACTCGGCCCTAGCGGGGGTTCGAAGCACCGGGGAGCTGTTTTTT.

The chain uses TRBV9 and TRBJ2-3, with TRBD1 matching over 9 bases. Germline CDR1 is SGDLS and CDR2 is YYNGEE. V shed 3 bases, J shed 2 bases, and the junction held 7 bases outside the gene matches. This CDR3 contains 16 residues. CDR3: CASSARQGDNTDTQYF. The CDR3 DNA follows: TGTGCCAGCAGCGCTCGACAGGGGGATAACACAGATACGCAGTATTTT. The full variable domain, with the rest looked up from reference TRBV9 and TRBJ2-3, is DSGVTQTPKHLITATGQRVTLRCSPRSGDLSVYWYQQSLDQGLQFLIQYYNGEERAKGNILERFSAQQFPDLHSELNLSSLELGDSALYFCASSARQGDNTDTQYFGPGTRLTVL.

The V call is TRBV7-3, the J call TRBJ2-1; tentative D call: TRBD1 (6 bases). The CDR3 contains 17 residues. Germline CDR1 reads SGHTA; CDR2 reads FQGTGA. Trimming left V 5 bases short and J 7 bases short, with 24 bases between. The CDR3 loop is CASSPGARGEIRNEQFF. The CDR3 DNA reads as TGTGCCAGCAGCCCAGGTGCCAGGGGTGAAATAAGAAATGAGCAGTTCTTC.

This clone was detected only once. The rearrangement joins TRBV18 to TRBJ1-4; D may be TRBD1 (6 bases). CDR3 length: 14 residues. Between the trimmed V and J ends, which lost 6 bases and 5 bases, there was a span of 13 bases. Looked up from germline, CDR1 is KGHSH and CDR2 is LQKENI. DNA for the CDR3: TGTGCCAGCTCCCCCGACAGGAACAATGAAAAACTGTTTTTT. Amino acid sequence: CASSPDRNNEKLFF.

This chain links TRBV19 with TRBJ1-2, with no clear D. The CDR3 covers 15 residues. Deletions cut 5 bases from V and 4 bases from J, with 17 bases between. Looked up from germline, CDR1 is LNHDA and CDR2 is SQIVND (reference sequence). CDR3 bases: TGTGCCAGTAGTCCCTCGGTAGGAGGGCTCTATGGCTACACCTTC. Its protein product is CASSPSVGGLYGYTF.

This clone was picked up a small number of times. The DNA of the CDR3 is TGTGCCAGCAGTTACGGGCAGTTGCTACAAGAGACCCAGTACTTC. This translates into CASSYGQLLQETQYF. The chain combines TRBV6-2 or TRBV6-3 with TRBJ2-5; unclear D gene. Trimming left V 2 bases short and J 2 bases short, with 12 bases between. The CDR3 runs 15 residues. Germline assignment: CDR1 MNHEY and CDR2 SVGEGT.

J is TRBJ2-3 and V is TRBV6-5, with D maybe TRBD2 (6 bases). The CDR3 spans 14 residues. From germline, CDR1 is MNHEY and CDR2 SVGAGI. V gave up 6 bases and J gave up 0 bases, with 10 bases separating them. The CDR3 DNA sequence: TGTGCCAGCAGGAACGGAGGGAGCACAGATACGCAGTATTTT. This encodes CASRNGGSTDTQYF.

This clone was observed once. The J gene is TRBJ1-2, the V gene TRBV25-1, with 8 bases fitting TRBD1. The CDR3 spans 15 residues. V trimming: 4 bases; J trimming: 0 bases; junction bases outside the gene matches: 4. Germline V gene lookup returns CDR1 MGHDK and CDR2 SYGVNS. CDR3 sequence: CASSGYRGSNYGYTF. CDR3 in DNA: TGTGCCAGCAGTGGCTACAGGGGGTCTAACTATGGCTACACCTTC.

The CDR3 bases are TGCGCCAGCAGCTCCCTTGAGGGCCGGGCAGATACGCAGTATTTT. Translating it yields CASSSLEGRADTQYF. This chain uses TRBV5-1 with TRBJ2-3; weak D call: TRBD2 (5 bases). The CDR3 extends over 15 amino acids. V was cut by 3 bases and J by 4 bases, with 15 bases left in between. CDR1 and CDR2 from the germline V gene are SGHRS and YFSETQ.

The chain links TRBV11-3 to TRBJ1-6; 8 nucleotides line up with TRBD1. The CDR3 loop spans 14 amino acids. Germline V CDR1 and CDR2: SGHNT, YENEEA. Unmatched junction bases numbered 5, after V lost 6 bases and J lost 7 bases. The CDR3 region has the DNA TGTGCCAGCAGTGCCCGGGACAGGAATTCACCCCTCCACTTT. It encodes CASSARDRNSPLHF.

This chain uses TRBV19 with TRBJ2-1, with TRBD1 matching over 9 bases. The CDR3 has 19 amino acids. The germline CDR1 and CDR2 sequences are LNHDA and SQIVND (reference sequence). The V gene end was trimmed by 4 bases and the J gene end by 6 bases; junction bases not matched to a gene: 19. For the CDR3, the DNA is TGTGCCAGTAGTAACGTACGGACAGGGGTCGGCTCACGCGGCAATGAGCAGTTCTTC. Its protein is CASSNVRTGVGSRGNEQFF. Complete variable domain (other parts from reference TRBV19 and TRBJ2-1): DGGITQSPKYLFRKEGQNVTLSCEQNLNHDAMYWYRQDPGQGLRLIYYSQIVNDFQKGDIAEGYSVSREKKESFPLTVTSAQKNPTAFYLCASSNVRTGVGSRGNEQFFGPGTRLTVL.

V usage is TRBV9 and J usage is TRBJ2-7; 7 positions match TRBD2. The CDR3 sequence is 15 residues long. From germline, CDR1 is SGDLS and CDR2 YYNGEE. V lost 4 bases to trimming and J lost 3 bases; unmatched junction nucleotides: 10. The CDR3 DNA reads as TGTGCCAGCAGCCCACCCGGCGGGAGAAGCTACGAGCAGTACTTC. Its translation: CASSPPGGRSYEQYF. The whole variable domain, remainder taken from reference TRBV9 and TRBJ2-7, is DSGVTQTPKHLITATGQRVTLRCSPRSGDLSVYWYQQSLDQGLQFLIQYYNGEERAKGNILERFSAQQFPDLHSELNLSSLELGDSALYFCASSPPGGRSYEQYFGPGTRLTVT.

The CDR3 sequence: CASSLQLSGNTIYF. Here the CDR3 DNA reads TGTGCCAGCAGCTTGCAACTCTCTGGAAACACCATATATTTT. The rearrangement uses TRBV13 and TRBJ1-3; D is unresolved. The V and J ends lost 3 bases and 0 bases respectively, with 6 bases between them. Looked up from germline, CDR1 is PRHDT and CDR2 is FYEKMQ (reference sequence). This CDR3 spans 14 amino acids.

Here the CDR3 DNA reads TGTGCCAGCAGCTCCCTCGACAGGAACTCTGGAAACACCATATATTTT. It is translated as CASSSLDRNSGNTIYF. The V call is TRBV7-9, the J call TRBJ1-3; D perhaps matches TRBD1 (6 bases). The length of the CDR3 is 16 residues. Germline loops: CDR1 SEHNR, CDR2 FQNEAQ (reference sequence). V was trimmed by 4 bases and J by 0 bases, leaving 13 bases between them.

DNA of the CDR3: TGTGCCAGCTCACCTTGGGGGCAAACTGAAGCTTTCTTT. It translates to CASSPWGQTEAFF. This chain joins TRBV18 and TRBJ1-1; TRBD1 might be the D (6 bases). The V end lost 3 bases, the J end lost 5 bases, and 10 bases lay between the germline ends. Germline assignment: CDR1 KGHSH and CDR2 LQKENI. This CDR3 is built from 13 residues. The whole variable domain, remainder taken from reference TRBV18 and TRBJ1-1, is NAGVMQNPRHLVRRRGQEARLRCSPMKGHSHVYWYRQLPEEGLKFMVYLQKENIIDESGMPKERFSAEFPKEGPSILRIQQVVRGDSAAYFCASSPWGQTEAFFGQGTRLTVV.

In its sample, this clone was seen a few times. V gene TRBV13 combines with J gene TRBJ2-3, with 8 nucleotides matching TRBD2. This CDR3 spans 17 amino acids. CDR1 is PRHDT and CDR2 is FYEKMQ in the germline V gene (reference sequence). Trimming removed 1 base from V and 2 bases from J; junction bases left unmatched: 8. CDR3 DNA: TGTGCCAGCAGCTTAGTGGTAGCGGGGATCCACACAGATACGCAGTATTTT. Amino acids: CASSLVVAGIHTDTQYF.